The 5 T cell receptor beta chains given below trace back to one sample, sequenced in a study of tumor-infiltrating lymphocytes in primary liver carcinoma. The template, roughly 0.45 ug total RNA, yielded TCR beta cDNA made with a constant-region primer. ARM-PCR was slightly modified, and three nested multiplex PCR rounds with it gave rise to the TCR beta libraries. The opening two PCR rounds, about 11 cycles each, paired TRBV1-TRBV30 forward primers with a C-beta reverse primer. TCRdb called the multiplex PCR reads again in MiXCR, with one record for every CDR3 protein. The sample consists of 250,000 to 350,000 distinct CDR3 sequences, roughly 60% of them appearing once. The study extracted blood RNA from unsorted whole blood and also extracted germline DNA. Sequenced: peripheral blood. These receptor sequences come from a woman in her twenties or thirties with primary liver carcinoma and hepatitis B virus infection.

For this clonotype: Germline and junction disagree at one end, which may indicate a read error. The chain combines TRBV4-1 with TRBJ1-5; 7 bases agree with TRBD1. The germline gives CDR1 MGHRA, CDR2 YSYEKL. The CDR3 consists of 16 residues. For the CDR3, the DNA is TGCGCCAGCAGCCAGACGCCACAGGGGCGCAATCAGCTCCAGCATTTT. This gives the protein CASSQTPQGRNQLQHF.

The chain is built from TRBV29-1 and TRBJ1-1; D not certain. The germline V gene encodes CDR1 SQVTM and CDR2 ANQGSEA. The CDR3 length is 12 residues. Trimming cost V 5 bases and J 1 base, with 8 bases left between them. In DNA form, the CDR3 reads TGCAGCGTTCTTCCAGGGAACACTGAAGCTTTCTTT. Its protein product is CSVLPGNTEAFF.

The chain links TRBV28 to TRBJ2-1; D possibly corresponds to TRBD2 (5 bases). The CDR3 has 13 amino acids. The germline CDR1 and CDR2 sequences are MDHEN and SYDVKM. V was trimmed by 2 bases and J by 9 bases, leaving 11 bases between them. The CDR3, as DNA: TGTGCCAGCAGTTTAAAACTAGACTTTGAGCAGTTCTTC. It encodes CASSLKLDFEQFF.

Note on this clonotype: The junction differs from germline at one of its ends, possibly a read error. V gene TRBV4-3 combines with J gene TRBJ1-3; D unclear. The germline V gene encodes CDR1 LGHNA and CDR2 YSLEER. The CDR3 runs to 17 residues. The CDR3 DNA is TGCGCCAGCAGCCCACACCGACCCGAAAGCTCTGGAAACACCATATGTTTT. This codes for CASSPHRPESSGNTICF.

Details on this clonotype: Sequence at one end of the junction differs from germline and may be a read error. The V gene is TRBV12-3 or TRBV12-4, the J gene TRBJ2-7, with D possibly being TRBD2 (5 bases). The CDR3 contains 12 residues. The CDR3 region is CASSSGSYEHYF. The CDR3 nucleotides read TGTGCCAGTAGTTCGGGGAGCTACGAGCACTACTTC.